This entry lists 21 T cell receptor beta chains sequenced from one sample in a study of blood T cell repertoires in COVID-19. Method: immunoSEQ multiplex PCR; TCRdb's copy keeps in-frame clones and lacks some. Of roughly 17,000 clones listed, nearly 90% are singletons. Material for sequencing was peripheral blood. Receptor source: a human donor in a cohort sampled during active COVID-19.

In DNA form, the CDR3 reads TGTGCCAGCAGCTTAGAAGCCCCCCCCGGGGAGCTGTTTTTT. Translated, it gives CASSLEAPPGELFF. The chain employs TRBV7-2 and TRBJ2-2; D remains ambiguous. There are 14 residues in the CDR3. V was cut by 1 base and J by 6 bases, with 9 bases left in between. Germline V gene data show CDR1 as SGHTA and CDR2 as FQGNSA.

The CDR3 nucleotides read TGCGCCAGCAGCTTTGGGCCGGCTTCTGAAGCTTTCTTT. It specifies CASSFGPASEAFF. The chain employs TRBV5-1 and TRBJ1-1; D uncertain. There are 13 residues in the CDR3. The germline V gene encodes CDR1 SGHRS and CDR2 YFSETQ. Deletions cut 2 bases from V and 6 bases from J, with 11 bases between. The variable domain in full, completed from reference TRBV5-1 and TRBJ1-1, reads KAGVTQTPRYLIKTRGQQVTLSCSPISGHRSVSWYQQTPGQGLQFLFEYFSETQRNKGNFPGRFSGRQFSNSRSEMNVSTLELGDSALYLCASSFGPASEAFFGQGTRLTVV.

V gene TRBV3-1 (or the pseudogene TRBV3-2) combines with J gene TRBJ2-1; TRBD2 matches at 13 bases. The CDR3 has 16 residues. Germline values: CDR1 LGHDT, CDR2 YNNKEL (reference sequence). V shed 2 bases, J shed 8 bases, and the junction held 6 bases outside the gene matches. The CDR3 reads CASSQKTSGRADEQFF. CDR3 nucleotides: TGTGCCAGCAGCCAAAAAACTAGCGGGAGGGCCGATGAGCAGTTCTTC.

CDR3 residues: CASTPGSTDTQYF. Here the CDR3 DNA reads TGTGCCAGCACACCGGGGAGCACAGATACGCAGTATTTT. V usage is TRBV7-9 and J usage is TRBJ2-3, with D possibly TRBD2 on 5 matching bases. Germline CDR1 is SEHNR and CDR2 is FQNEAQ (reference sequence). The CDR3 totals 13 residues. V dropped 7 bases and J dropped 0 bases, with 8 bases sitting between them.

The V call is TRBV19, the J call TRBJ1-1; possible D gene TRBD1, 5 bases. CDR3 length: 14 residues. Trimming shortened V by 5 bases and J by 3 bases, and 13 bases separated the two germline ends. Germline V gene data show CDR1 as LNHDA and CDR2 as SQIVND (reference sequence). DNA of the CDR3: TGTGCCAGTAGTTCCAGGGTGCTGGACACTGAAGCTTTCTTT. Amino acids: CASSSRVLDTEAFF.

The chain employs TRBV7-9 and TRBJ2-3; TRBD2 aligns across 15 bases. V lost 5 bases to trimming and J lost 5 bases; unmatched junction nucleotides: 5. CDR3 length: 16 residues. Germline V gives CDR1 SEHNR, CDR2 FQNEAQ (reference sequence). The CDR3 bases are TGTGCCAGCAGCACCGGACTAGCGGGAGGGCGAGATACGCAGTATTTT. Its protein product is CASSTGLAGGRDTQYF.

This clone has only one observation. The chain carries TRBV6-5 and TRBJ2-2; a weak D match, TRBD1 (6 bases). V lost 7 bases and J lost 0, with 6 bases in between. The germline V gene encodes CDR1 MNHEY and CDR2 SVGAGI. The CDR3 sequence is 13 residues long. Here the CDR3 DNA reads TGTGCCAGCAACAGGGCGAACACCGGGGAGCTGTTTTTT. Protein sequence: CASNRANTGELFF.

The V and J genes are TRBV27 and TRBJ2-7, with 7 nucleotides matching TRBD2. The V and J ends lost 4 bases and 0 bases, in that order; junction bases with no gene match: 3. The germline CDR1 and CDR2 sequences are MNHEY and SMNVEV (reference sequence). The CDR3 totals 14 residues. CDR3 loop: CASSWGGGSYEQYF. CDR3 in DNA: TGTGCCAGCAGTTGGGGGGGAGGCTCCTACGAGCAGTACTTC.

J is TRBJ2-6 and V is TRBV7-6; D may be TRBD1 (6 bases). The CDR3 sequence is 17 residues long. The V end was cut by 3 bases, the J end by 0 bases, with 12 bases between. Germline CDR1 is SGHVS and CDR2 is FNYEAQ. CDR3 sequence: CASSFAGARSGANVLTF. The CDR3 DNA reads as TGTGCCAGCAGCTTCGCAGGGGCCCGCTCTGGGGCCAACGTCCTGACTTTC.

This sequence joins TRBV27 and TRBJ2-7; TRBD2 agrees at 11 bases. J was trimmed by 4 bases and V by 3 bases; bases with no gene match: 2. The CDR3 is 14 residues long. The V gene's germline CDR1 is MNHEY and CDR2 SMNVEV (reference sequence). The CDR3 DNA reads TGTGCCAGCAGTTTCACTAGCGGGAGTTACGAGCAGTACTTC. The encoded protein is CASSFTSGSYEQYF.

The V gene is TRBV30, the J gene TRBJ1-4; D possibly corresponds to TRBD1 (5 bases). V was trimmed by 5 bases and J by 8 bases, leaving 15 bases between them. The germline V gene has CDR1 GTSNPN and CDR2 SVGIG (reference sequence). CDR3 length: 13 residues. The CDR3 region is CAWGGLSAEKLFF. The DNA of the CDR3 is TGTGCCTGGGGGGGACTCTCCGCGGAAAAACTGTTTTTT.

The CDR3 sequence is CASSGRKYEQYF. The CDR3 coding sequence is TGTGCCAGCAGCGGGAGAAAGTACGAGCAGTACTTC. This chain connects TRBV7-9 to TRBJ2-7, with D perhaps matching TRBD2 (5 bases). Trimming removed 5 bases at V and 4 bases at J, with 9 bases between. This CDR3 region has 12 residues. CDR1 is SEHNR, CDR2 FQNEAQ, per germline (reference sequence).

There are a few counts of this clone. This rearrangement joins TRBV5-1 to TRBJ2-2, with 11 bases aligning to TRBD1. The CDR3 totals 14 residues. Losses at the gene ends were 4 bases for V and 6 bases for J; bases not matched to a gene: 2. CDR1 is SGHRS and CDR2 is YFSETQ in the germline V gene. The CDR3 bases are TGCGCCAGCAGCCGGGGACAGGGGGCCGGGGAGCTGTTTTTT. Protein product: CASSRGQGAGELFF.

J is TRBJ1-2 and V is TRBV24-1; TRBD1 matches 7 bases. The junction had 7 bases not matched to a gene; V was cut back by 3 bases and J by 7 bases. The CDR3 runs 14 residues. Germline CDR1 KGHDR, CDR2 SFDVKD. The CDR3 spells CATSDNPRQGGYTF. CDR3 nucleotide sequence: TGTGCCACCAGTGATAACCCTAGACAGGGTGGCTACACCTTC.

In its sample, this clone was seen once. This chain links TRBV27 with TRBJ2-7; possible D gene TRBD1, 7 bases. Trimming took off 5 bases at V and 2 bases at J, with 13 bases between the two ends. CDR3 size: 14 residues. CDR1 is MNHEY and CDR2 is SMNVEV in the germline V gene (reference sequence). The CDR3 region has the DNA TGTGCCAGCAGTCCCCGGGGGACAGCCTACGAGCAGTACTTC. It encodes CASSPRGTAYEQYF.

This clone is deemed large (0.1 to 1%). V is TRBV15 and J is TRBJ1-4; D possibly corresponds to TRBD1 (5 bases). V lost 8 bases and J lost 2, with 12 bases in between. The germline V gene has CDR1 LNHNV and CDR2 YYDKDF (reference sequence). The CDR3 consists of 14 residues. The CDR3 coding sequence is TGTGCCACCTGGCGGGGGGGGACTAATGAAAAACTGTTTTTT. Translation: CATWRGGTNEKLFF.

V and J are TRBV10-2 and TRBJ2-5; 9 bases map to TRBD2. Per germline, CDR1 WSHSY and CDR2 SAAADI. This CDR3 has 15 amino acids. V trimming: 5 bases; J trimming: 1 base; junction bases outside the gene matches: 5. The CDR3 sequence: CASSPASGTQETQYF. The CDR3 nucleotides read TGCGCCAGCAGTCCGGCTAGCGGGACCCAAGAGACCCAGTACTTC.

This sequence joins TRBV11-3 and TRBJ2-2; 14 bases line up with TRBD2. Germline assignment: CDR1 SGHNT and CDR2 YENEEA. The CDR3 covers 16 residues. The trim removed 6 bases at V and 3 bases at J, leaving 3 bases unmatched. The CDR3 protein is CASSRGLAGDTGELFF. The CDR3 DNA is TGTGCCAGCAGTAGGGGACTAGCGGGAGACACCGGGGAGCTGTTTTTT.

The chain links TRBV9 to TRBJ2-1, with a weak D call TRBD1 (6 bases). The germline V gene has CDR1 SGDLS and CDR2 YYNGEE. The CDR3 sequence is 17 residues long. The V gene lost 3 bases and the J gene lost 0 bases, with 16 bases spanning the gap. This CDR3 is CASSGRPQGLSYNEQFF. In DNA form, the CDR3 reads TGTGCCAGCAGCGGACGTCCACAGGGCCTCTCCTACAATGAGCAGTTCTTC.

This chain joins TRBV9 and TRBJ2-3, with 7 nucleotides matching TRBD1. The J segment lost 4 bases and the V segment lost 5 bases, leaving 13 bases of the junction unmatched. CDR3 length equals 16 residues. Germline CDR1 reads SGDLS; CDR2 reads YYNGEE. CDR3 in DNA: TGTGCCAGCAGTGTACCGGCAGGGGGTGGCGCAGATACGCAGTATTTT. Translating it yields CASSVPAGGGADTQYF. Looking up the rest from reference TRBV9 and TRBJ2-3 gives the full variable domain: DSGVTQTPKHLITATGQRVTLRCSPRSGDLSVYWYQQSLDQGLQFLIQYYNGEERAKGNILERFSAQQFPDLHSELNLSSLELGDSALYFCASSVPAGGGADTQYFGPGTRLTVL.

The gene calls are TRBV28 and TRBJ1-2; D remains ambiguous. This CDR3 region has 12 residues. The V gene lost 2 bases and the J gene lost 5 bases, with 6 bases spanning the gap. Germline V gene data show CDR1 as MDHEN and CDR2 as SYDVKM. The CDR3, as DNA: TGTGCCAGCAGTTTAACCGGGTATGGCTACACCTTC. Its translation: CASSLTGYGYTF.